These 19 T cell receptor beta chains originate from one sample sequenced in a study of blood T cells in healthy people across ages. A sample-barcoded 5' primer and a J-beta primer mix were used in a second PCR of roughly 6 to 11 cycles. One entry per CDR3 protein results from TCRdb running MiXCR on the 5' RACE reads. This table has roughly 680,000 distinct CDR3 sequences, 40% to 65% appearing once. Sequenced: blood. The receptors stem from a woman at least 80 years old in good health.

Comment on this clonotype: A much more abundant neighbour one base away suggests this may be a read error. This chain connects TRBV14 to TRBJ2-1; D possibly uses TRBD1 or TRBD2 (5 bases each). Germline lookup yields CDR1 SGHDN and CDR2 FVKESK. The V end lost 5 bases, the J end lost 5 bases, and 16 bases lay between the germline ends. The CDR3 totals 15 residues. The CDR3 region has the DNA TGTGCCAGCAGCGAGGGGATTAGCAGCCACAATGAGCAGTTCTTC. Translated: CASSEGISSHNEQFF.

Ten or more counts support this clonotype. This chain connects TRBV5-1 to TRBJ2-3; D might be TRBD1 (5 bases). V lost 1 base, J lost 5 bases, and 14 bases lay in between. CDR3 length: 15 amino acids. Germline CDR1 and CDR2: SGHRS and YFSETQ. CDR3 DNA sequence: TGCGCCAGCAGCTTGTTGGCAGGGCAGGGAGATACGCAGTATTTT. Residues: CASSLLAGQGDTQYF.

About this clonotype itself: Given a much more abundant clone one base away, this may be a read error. The CDR3 spells CASSQEGGVPDTQYF. The DNA of the CDR3 is TGTGCCAGCAGCCAAGAGGGGGGCGTCCCAGATACGCAGTATTTT. This sequence joins TRBV4-2 and TRBJ2-3; D could derive from TRBD1 or TRBD2 (6 bases each). The CDR3 length is 15 residues. CDR1 LGHNA and CDR2 YNFKEQ come from the germline V gene. Trimming took off 0 bases at V and 4 bases at J, with 11 bases between the two ends.

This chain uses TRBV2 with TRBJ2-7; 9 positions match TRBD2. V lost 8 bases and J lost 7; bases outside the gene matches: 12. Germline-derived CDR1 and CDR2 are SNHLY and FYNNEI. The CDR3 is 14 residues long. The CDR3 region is CASSPAGGIGEQYF. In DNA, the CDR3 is TGTGCCAGCTCCCCCGCGGGGGGGATAGGTGAGCAGTACTTC.

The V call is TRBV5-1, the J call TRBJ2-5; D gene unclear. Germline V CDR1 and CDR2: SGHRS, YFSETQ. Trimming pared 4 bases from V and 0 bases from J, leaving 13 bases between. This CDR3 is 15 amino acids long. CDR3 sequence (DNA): TGCGCCAGCAGCCCGATGGGCTACGACCAAGAGACCCAGTACTTC. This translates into CASSPMGYDQETQYF. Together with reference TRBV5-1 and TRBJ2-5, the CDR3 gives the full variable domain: KAGVTQTPRYLIKTRGQQVTLSCSPISGHRSVSWYQQTPGQGLQFLFEYFSETQRNKGNFPGRFSGRQFSNSRSEMNVSTLELGDSALYLCASSPMGYDQETQYFGPGTRLLVL.

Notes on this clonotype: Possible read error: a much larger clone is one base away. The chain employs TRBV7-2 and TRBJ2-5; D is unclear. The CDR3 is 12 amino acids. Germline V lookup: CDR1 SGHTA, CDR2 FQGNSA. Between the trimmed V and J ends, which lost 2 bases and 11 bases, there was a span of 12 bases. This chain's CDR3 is CASSLKVTEQYF. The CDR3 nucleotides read TGTGCCAGCAGCTTAAAAGTTACTGAGCAGTACTTC.

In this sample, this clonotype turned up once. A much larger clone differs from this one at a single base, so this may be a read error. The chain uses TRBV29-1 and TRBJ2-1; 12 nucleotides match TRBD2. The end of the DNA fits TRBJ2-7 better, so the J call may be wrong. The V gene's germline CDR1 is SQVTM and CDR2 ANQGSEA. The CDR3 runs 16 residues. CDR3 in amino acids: CSVGKTSGRNYNEQYF. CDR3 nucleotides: TGCAGCGTTGGGAAGACTAGCGGGAGAAATTACAATGAGCAGTACTTC.

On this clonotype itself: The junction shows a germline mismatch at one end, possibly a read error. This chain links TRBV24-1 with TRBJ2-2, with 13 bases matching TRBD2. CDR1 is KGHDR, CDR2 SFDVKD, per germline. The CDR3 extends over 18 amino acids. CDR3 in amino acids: CATSDRGLAGFGTRELFF. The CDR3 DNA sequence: TGTGCCACCAGTGATAGGGGACTAGCGGGATTTGGCACCAGGGAGCTGTTTTTT.

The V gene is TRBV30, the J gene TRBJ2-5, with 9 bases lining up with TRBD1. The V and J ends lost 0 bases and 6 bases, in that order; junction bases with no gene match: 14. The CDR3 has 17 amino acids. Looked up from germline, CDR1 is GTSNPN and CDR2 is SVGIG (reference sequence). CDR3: CAWSVYRSTGGGKTQYF. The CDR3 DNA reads TGTGCCTGGAGTGTATACCGGTCTACAGGGGGCGGAAAGACCCAGTACTTC.

The chain's CDR3 is CASSLPRRRGTDTQYF. CDR3 sequence (DNA): TGTGCCAGCTCACTACCCCGGCGCAGGGGCACAGATACGCAGTATTTT. The V call is TRBV18, the J call TRBJ2-3; TRBD1 is a possible D gene (5 bases). The germline CDR1 and CDR2 sequences are KGHSH and LQKENI. Deletions cut 4 bases from V and 1 base from J, with 15 bases between. This CDR3 has 16 residues. Drawing the rest from reference TRBV18 and TRBJ2-3, the complete variable domain is NAGVMQNPRHLVRRRGQEARLRCSPMKGHSHVYWYRQLPEEGLKFMVYLQKENIIDESGMPKERFSAEFPKEGPSILRIQQVVRGDSAAYFCASSLPRRRGTDTQYFGPGTRLTVL.

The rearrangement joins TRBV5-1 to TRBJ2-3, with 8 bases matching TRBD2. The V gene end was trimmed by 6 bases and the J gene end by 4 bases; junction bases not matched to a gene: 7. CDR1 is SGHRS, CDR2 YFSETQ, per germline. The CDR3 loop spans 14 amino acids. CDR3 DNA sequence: TGCGCCAGCACGATTAGCGGGGTGGCAGATACGCAGTATTTT. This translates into CASTISGVADTQYF. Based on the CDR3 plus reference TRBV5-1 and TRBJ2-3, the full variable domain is KAGVTQTPRYLIKTRGQQVTLSCSPISGHRSVSWYQQTPGQGLQFLFEYFSETQRNKGNFPGRFSGRQFSNSRSEMNVSTLELGDSALYLCASTISGVADTQYFGPGTRLTVL.

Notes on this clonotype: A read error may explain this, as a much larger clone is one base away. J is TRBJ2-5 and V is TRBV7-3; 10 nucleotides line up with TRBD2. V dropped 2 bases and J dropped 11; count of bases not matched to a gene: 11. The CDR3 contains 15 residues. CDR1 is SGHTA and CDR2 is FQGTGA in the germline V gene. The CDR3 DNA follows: TGTGCCAGCAGCTTAGCTAGCGGGAGTTTCAATGAGCAGTACTTC. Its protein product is CASSLASGSFNEQYF.

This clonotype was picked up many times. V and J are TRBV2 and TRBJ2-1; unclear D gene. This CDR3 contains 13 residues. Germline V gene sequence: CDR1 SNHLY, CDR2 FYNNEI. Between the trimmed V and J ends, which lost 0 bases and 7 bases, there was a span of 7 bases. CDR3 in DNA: TGTGCCAGCAGTGAAGCGCAAGGAAATGAGCAGTTCTTC. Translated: CASSEAQGNEQFF.

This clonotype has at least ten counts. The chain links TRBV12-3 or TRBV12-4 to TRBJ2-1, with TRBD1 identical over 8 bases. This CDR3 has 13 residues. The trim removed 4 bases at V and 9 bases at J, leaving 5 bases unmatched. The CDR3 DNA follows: TGTGCCAGCAGTTGGGACAGGTTTGGTGAGCAGTTCTTC. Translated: CASSWDRFGEQFF.

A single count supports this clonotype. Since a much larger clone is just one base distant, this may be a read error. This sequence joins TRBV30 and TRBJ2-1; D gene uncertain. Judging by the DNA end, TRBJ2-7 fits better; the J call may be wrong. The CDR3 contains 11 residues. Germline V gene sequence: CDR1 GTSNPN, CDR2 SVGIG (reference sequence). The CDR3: CALDGYNEQYF. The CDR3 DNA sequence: TGTGCCCTCGACGGATACAATGAGCAGTACTTC.

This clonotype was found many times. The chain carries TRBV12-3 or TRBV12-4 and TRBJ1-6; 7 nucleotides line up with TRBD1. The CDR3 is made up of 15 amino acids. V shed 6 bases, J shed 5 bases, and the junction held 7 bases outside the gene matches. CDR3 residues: CASSEQGRNNSPLHF. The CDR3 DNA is TGTGCCAGCAGCGAACAGGGGAGGAATAATTCACCCCTCCACTTT.

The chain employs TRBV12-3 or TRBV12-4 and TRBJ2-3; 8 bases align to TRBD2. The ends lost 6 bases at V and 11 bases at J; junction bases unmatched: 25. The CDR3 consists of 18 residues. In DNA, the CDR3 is TGTGCCAGCAGGCCCCCCGGGGGACTAGGAGTTAGCACAGATGTGCAGTATTTT. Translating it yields CASRPPGGLGVSTDVQYF.

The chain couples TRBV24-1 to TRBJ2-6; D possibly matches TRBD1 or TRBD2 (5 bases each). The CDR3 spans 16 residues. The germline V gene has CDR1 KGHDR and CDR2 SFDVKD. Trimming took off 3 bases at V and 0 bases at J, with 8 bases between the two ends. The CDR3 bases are TGTGCCACCAGTGATCGAGGGGCCTCTGGGGCCAACGTCCTGACTTTC. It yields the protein CATSDRGASGANVLTF.

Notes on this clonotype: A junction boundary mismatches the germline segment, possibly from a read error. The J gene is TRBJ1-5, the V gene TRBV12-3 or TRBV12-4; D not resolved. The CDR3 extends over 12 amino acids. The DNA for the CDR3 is TGTGCCAGCAGTTTAGGGGGTCAGCCCCGGCATTTT. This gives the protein CASSLGGQPRHF.